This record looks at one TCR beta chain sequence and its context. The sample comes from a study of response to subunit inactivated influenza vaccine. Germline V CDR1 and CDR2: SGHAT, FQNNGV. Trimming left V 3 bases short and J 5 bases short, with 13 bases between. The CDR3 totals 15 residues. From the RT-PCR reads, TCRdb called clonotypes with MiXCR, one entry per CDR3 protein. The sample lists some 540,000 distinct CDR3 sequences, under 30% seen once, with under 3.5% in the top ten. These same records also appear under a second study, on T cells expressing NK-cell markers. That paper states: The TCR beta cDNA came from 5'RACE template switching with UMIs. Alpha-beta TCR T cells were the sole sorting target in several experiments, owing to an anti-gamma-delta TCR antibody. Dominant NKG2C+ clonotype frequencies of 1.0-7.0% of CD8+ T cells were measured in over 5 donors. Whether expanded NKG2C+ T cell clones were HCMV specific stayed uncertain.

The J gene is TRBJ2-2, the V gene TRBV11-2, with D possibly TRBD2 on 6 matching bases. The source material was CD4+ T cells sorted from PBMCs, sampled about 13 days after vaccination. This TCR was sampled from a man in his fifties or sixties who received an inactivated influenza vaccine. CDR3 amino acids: CASSFPGLKTGELFF. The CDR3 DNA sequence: TGTGCCAGCAGCTTCCCGGGACTTAAAACCGGGGAGCTGTTTTTT. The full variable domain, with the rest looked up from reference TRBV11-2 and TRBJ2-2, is EAGVAQSPRYKIIEKRQSVAFWCNPISGHATLYWYQQILGQGPKLLIQFQNNGVVDDSQLPKDRFSAERLKGVDSTLKIQPAKLEDSAVYLCASSFPGLKTGELFFGEGSRLTVL.